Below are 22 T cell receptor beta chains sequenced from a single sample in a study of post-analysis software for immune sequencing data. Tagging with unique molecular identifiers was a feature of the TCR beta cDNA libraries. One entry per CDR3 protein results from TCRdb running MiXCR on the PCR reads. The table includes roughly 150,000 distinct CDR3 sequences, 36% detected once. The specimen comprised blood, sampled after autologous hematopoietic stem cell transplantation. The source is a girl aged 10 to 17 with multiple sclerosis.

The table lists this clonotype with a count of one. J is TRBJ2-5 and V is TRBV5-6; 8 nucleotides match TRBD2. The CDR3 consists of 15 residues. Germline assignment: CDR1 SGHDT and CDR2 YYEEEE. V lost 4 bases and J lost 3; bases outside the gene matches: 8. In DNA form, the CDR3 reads TGTGCCAGCAGCCGCTCACCGACTAGCGAAGAGACCCAGTACTTC. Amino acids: CASSRSPTSEETQYF.

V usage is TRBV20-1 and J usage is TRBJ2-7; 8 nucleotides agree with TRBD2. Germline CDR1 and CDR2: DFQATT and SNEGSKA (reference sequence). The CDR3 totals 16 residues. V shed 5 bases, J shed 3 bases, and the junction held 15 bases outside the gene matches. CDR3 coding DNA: TGCAGTGCTTTGGGAACGAGCGGGAGAGAGGGCTACGAGCAGTACTTC. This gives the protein CSALGTSGREGYEQYF.

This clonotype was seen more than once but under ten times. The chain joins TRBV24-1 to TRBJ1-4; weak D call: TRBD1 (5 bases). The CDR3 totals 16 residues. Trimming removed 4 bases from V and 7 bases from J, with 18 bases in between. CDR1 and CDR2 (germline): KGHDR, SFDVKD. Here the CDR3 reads CATSDPQGPWGEKLFF. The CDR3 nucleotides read TGTGCCACCAGTGACCCCCAGGGCCCTTGGGGTGAAAAACTGTTTTTT.

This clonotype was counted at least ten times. CDR3 amino acids: CSVSGRETQYF. The CDR3 nucleotides read TGCAGCGTTAGTGGGAGGGAGACCCAGTACTTC. V usage is TRBV29-1 and J usage is TRBJ2-5, with a weak D call TRBD2 (6 bases). From germline, CDR1 is SQVTM and CDR2 ANQGSEA. The CDR3 runs 11 residues. Trimming left V 5 bases short and J 5 bases short, with 9 bases between.

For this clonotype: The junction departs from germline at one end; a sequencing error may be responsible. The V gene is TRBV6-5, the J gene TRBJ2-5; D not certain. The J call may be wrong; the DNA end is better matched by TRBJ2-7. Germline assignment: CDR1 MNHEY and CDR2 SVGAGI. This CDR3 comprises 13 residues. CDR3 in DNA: TGTACCAGCAGTTACGGCCATACCTACGAGCAGTACTTC. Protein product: CTSSYGHTYEQYF.

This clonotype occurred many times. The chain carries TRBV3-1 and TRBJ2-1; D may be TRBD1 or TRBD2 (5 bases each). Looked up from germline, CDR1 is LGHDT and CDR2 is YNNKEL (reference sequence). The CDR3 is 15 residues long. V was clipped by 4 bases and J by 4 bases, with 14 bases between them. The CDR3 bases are TGTGCCAGCAGCCCCGGGTGGGGCGGGTACAATGAGCAGTTCTTC. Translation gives CASSPGWGGYNEQFF.

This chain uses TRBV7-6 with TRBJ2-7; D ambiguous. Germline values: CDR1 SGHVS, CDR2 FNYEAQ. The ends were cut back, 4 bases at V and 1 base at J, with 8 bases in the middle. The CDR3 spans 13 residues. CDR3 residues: CASSSYKSYEQYF. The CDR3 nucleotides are TGTGCCAGCAGCTCCTACAAATCCTACGAGCAGTACTTC.

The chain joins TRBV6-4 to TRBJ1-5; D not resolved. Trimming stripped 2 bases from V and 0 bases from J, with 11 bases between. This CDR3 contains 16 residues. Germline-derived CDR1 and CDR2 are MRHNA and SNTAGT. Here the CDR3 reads CASSDAGTYSNQPQHF. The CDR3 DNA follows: TGTGCCAGCAGTGACGCGGGAACTTATAGCAATCAGCCCCAGCATTTT.

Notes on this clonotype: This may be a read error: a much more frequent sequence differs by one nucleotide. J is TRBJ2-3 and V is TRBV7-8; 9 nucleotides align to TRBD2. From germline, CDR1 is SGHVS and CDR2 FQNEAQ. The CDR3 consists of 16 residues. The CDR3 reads CVSSPQTSGYTDTQYF. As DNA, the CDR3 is TGTGTCAGCAGCCCCCAGACTAGCGGATACACAGATACGCAGTATTTT.

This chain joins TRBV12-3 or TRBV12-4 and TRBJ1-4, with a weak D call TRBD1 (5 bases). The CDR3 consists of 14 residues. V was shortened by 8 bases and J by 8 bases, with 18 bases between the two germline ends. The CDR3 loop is CASALDGAGEKLFF. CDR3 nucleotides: TGTGCCAGCGCGTTGGATGGGGCAGGAGAAAAACTGTTTTTT.

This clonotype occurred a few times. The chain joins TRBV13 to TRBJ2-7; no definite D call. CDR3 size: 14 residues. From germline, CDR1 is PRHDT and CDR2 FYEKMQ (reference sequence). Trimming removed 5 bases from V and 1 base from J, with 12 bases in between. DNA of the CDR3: TGTGCCAGCAGCAACCGTGGGGAATCCTACGAGCAGTACTTC. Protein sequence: CASSNRGESYEQYF. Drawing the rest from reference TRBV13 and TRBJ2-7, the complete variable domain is AAGVIQSPRHLIKEKRETATLKCYPIPRHDTVYWYQQGPGQDPQFLISFYEKMQSDKGSIPDRFSAQQFSDYHSELNMSSLELGDSALYFCASSNRGESYEQYFGPGTRLTVT.

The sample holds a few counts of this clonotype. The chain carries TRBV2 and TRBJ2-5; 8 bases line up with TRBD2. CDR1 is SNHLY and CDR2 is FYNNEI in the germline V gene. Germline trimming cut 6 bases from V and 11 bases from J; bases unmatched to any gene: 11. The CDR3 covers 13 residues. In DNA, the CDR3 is TGTGCCAGCAGGAGGGGACTAGTGGATGAGCAGTACTTC. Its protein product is CASRRGLVDEQYF. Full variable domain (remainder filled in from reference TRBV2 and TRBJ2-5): EPEVTQTPSHQVTQMGQEVILRCVPISNHLYFYWYRQILGQKVEFLVSFYNNEISEKSEIFDDQFSVERPDGSNFTLKIRSTKLEDSAMYFCASRRGLVDEQYFGPGTRLLVL.

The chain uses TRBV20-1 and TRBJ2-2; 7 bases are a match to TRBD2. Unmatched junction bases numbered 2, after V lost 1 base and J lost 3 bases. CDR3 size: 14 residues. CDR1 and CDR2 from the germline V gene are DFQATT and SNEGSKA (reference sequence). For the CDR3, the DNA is TGCAGTGCTAGAGGCGGGAGCGACACCGGGGAGCTGTTTTTT. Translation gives CSARGGSDTGELFF.

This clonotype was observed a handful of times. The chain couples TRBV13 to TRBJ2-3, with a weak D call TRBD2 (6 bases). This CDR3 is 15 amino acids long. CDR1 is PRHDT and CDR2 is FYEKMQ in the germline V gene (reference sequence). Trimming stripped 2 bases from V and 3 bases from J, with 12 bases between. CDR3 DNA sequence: TGTGCCAGCAGCTTACGCGAGACTAGTACAGATACGCAGTATTTT. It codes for CASSLRETSTDTQYF.

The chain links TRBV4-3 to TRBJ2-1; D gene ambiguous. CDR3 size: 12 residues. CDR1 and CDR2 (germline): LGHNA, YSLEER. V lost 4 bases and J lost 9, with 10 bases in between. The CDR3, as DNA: TGCGCCAGCAGCCCCCCGAATGGTGAGCAGTTCTTC. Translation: CASSPPNGEQFF.

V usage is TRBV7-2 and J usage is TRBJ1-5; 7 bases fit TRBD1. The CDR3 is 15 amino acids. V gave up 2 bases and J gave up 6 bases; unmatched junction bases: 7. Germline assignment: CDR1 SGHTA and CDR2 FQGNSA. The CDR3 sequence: CASSLNRGGGQPQHF. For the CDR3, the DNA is TGTGCCAGCAGCTTAAACAGGGGAGGAGGTCAGCCCCAGCATTTT.

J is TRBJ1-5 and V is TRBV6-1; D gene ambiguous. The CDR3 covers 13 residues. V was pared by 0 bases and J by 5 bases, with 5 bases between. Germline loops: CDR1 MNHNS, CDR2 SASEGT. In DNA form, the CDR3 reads TGTGCCAGCAGTGAAGCGTTTGATCAGCCCCAGCATTTT. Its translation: CASSEAFDQPQHF.

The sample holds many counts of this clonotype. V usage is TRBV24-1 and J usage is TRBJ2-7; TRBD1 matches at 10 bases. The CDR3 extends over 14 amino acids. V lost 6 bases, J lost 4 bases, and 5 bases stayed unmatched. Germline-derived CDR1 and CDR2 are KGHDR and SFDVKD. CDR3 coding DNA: TGTGCCACCAGTCCGGGACAGGGGACTTACGAGCAGTACTTC. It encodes CATSPGQGTYEQYF.

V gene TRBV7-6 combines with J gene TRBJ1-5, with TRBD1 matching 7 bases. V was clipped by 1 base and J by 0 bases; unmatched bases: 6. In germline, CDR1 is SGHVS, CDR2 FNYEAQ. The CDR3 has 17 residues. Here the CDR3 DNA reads TGTGCCAGCAGCTTAGGGCCGGGACAGTTTAGCAATCAGCCCCAGCATTTT. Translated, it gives CASSLGPGQFSNQPQHF.

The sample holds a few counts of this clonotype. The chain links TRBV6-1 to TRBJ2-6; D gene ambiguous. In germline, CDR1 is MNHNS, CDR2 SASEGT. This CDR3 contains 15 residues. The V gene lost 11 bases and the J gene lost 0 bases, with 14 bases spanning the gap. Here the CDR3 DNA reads TGTGCCGCATCTTCCGAAAGCTCTGGGGCCAACGTCCTGACTTTC. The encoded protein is CAASSESSGANVLTF.

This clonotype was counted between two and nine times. CDR3 region: CATSRTGEITDTQYF. In nucleotides, the CDR3 is TGTGCCACCAGTCGGACAGGGGAAATTACAGATACGCAGTATTTT. This chain links TRBV24-1 with TRBJ2-3; 9 bases are a match to TRBD1. The CDR3 covers 15 residues. With V trimmed by 6 bases and J by 3 bases, 6 bases remained unmatched. Germline lookup yields CDR1 KGHDR and CDR2 SFDVKD.

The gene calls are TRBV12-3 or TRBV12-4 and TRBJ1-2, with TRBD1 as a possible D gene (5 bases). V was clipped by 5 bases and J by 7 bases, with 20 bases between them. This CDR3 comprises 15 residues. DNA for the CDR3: TGTGCCAGCAGTCCCCCCACATCCCAGCAGGGTGGCTACACCTTC. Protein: CASSPPTSQQGGYTF.